This T cell receptor beta chain emerged from a study of neurological immune-mediated disorders. The CDR3 length is 12 residues. V lost 7 bases, J lost 0 bases, and 6 bases lay in between. The V gene's germline CDR1 is SNHLY and CDR2 FYNNEI. As concerns this clonotype: Its cognate antigen is unknown.

PBMCs numbering 2 million and stored at -80 C yielded the unsorted libraries. Study results and limitations: There were no CDR3 amino acid sequences shared by expanded clones across subjects, a result suggesting private repertoires in all groups. Expansion of TCR clones was greatest in HTLV-1-associated myelopathy and smallest in multiple sclerosis, where it fell below that of healthy controls.

TCRdb reprocessed the 5' RACE reads with MiXCR, giving one entry per CDR3 protein. The sample lists 25,000 to 35,000 distinct CDR3 sequences; about 15% were seen once. This sequence joins TRBV2 and TRBJ1-2; D remains unclear. Material for sequencing was PBMCs. This TCR came from a man in his 70s in good health. CDR3 amino acids: CASTTSNYGYTF. In DNA form, the CDR3 reads TGTGCCAGCACCACATCTAACTATGGCTACACCTTC.